These 17 T cell receptor beta chains share one sample of origin, sequenced in a study of T cells in localized non-small cell lung cancer. Assay: immunoSEQ multiplex PCR; the TCRdb copy retains only in-frame clones and omits some. Seen here are approximately 32,000 clones, approximately 80% observed once, and the top ten hold 15% to 20%. The specimen was peripheral blood, collected before any cancer treatment. The source of these receptors is a male donor older than 55 with stage III squamous cell lung carcinoma.

This chain links TRBV30 with TRBJ1-3; D gene unclear. Germline V CDR1 and CDR2: GTSNPN, SVGIG (reference sequence). The CDR3 covers 12 residues. Trimming cost V 4 bases and J 3 bases, with 7 bases left between them. The CDR3 DNA reads as TGTGCCTGGAAAGGGAGTGGAAACACCATATATTTT. Translation gives CAWKGSGNTIYF.

The genes are TRBV7-9 and TRBJ1-1; no definite D call. The CDR3 length is 13 residues. V was trimmed by 0 bases and J by 11 bases, leaving 13 bases between them. The germline V gene encodes CDR1 SEHNR and CDR2 FQNEAQ (reference sequence). The CDR3 coding sequence is TGTGCCAGCAGCTTAGCGGTGTGGCCGGAGGCTTTCTTT. Protein product: CASSLAVWPEAFF. Full variable domain (remainder filled in from reference TRBV7-9 and TRBJ1-1): DTGVSQNPRHKITKRGQNVTFRCDPISEHNRLYWYRQTLGQGPEFLTYFQNEAQLEKSRLLSDRFSAERPKGSFSTLEIQRTEQGDSAMYLCASSLAVWPEAFFGQGTRLTVV.

The V and J genes are TRBV18 and TRBJ1-3; 7 nucleotides match TRBD1. CDR1 and CDR2 (germline): KGHSH, LQKENI. Germline trimming cut 3 bases from V and 4 bases from J; bases unmatched to any gene: 6. The CDR3 is made up of 15 amino acids. CDR3 in DNA: TGTGCCAGCTCACCCCAGGGGGGGAGCGGAAACACCATATATTTT. Protein sequence: CASSPQGGSGNTIYF.

The rearrangement uses TRBV30 and TRBJ1-3; no clear D gene. V was clipped by 0 bases and J by 0 bases, with 3 bases between them. The length of the CDR3 is 13 residues. Looked up from germline, CDR1 is GTSNPN and CDR2 is SVGIG (reference sequence). The CDR3 is CAWSVSSGNTIYF. In nucleotides, the CDR3 is TGTGCCTGGAGTGTATCCTCTGGAAACACCATATATTTT.

The V gene is TRBV2, the J gene TRBJ2-7; D remains ambiguous. Looked up from germline, CDR1 is SNHLY and CDR2 is FYNNEI. This CDR3 region has 13 residues. V was clipped by 7 bases and J by 0 bases, with 10 bases between them. DNA for the CDR3: TGTGCCAGCAAAATGGGTCCCTCCTACGAGCAGTACTTC. This encodes CASKMGPSYEQYF. Complete variable domain (other parts from reference TRBV2 and TRBJ2-7): EPEVTQTPSHQVTQMGQEVILRCVPISNHLYFYWYRQILGQKVEFLVSFYNNEISEKSEIFDDQFSVERPDGSNFTLKIRSTKLEDSAMYFCASKMGPSYEQYFGPGTRLTVT.

This clone was seen more than once but under ten times. The chain joins TRBV30 to TRBJ1-5; the D gene is possibly TRBD1 (6 bases). Germline V CDR1 and CDR2: GTSNPN, SVGIG (reference sequence). CDR3 size: 14 residues. V lost 4 bases and J lost 0, with 10 bases in between. The CDR3 DNA sequence: TGTGCCTGGAACGGGGGGCTTAGCAATCAGCCCCAGCATTTT. Protein: CAWNGGLSNQPQHF.

This clone is deemed medium-sized. The gene calls are TRBV6-6 and TRBJ1-1; D not resolved. Germline V CDR1 and CDR2: MNHNY, SVGAGI (reference sequence). V was pared by 2 bases and J by 8 bases, with 9 bases between. This CDR3 spans 12 amino acids. DNA for the CDR3: TGTGCCAGCAGTTACGCGCAGGCCGAAGCTTTCTTT. This encodes CASSYAQAEAFF.

The chain uses TRBV11-1 and TRBJ2-7; D is unresolved. Trimming stripped 2 bases from V and 3 bases from J, with 8 bases between. The CDR3 runs 13 residues. Germline CDR1 reads SGHAT; CDR2 reads FQDESV (reference sequence). The CDR3 coding sequence is TGTGCCAGCAGCTTAATAGGGCGCTACGAGCAGTACTTC. It codes for CASSLIGRYEQYF.

The count of this clone is one. The genes are TRBV18 and TRBJ1-3; D not resolved. CDR1 and CDR2 (germline): KGHSH, LQKENI. V was cut by 0 bases and J by 0 bases, with 6 bases left in between. The CDR3 loop spans 15 amino acids. The CDR3 protein is CASSPPGRSGNTIYF. CDR3 coding DNA: TGTGCCAGCTCACCACCAGGCCGCTCTGGAAACACCATATATTTT.

The V and J genes are TRBV5-5 and TRBJ2-1, with a possible D match to TRBD1 (6 bases). The CDR3 spans 16 residues. From germline, CDR1 is SGHKS and CDR2 YYEKEE (reference sequence). Trimming pared 0 bases from V and 0 bases from J, leaving 10 bases between. The CDR3 DNA sequence: TGTGCCAGCAGCTTGGAGGGGGTCAGCTCCTACAATGAGCAGTTCTTC. Amino acid sequence: CASSLEGVSSYNEQFF.

The chain uses TRBV19 and TRBJ1-1; tentatively, D is TRBD1 (5 bases). This CDR3 has 14 residues. The germline V gene has CDR1 LNHDA and CDR2 SQIVND (reference sequence). Trimming removed 3 bases from V and 1 base from J, with 9 bases in between. In DNA, the CDR3 is TGTGCCAGTAGTATGCGGGGGAGGAACACTGAAGCTTTCTTT. Its protein is CASSMRGRNTEAFF.

This sequence joins TRBV2 and TRBJ2-3; TRBD2 matches 9 bases. After removal of 8 bases from V and 9 bases from J, the junction contained 18 bases not matched to a gene. The CDR3 contains 16 residues. Germline V gene data show CDR1 as SNHLY and CDR2 as FYNNEI. CDR3 in DNA: TGTGCCAGCGGGGACCCTCGGCCTAGCGGGACATGGACGCAGTATTTT. Amino acids: CASGDPRPSGTWTQYF.

The rearrangement uses TRBV18 and TRBJ2-7; tentatively, D is TRBD1 (6 bases). CDR1 and CDR2 from the germline V gene are KGHSH and LQKENI. Trimming pared 5 bases from V and 4 bases from J, leaving 9 bases between. The CDR3 consists of 12 residues. For the CDR3, the DNA is TGTGCCAGCTCAACCGGACAGTACGAGCAGTACTTC. Translation gives CASSTGQYEQYF.

This chain links TRBV29-1 with TRBJ2-1; D is perhaps TRBD1 or TRBD2 (5 bases each). Germline-derived CDR1 and CDR2 are SQVTM and ANQGSEA. The ends were cut back, 7 bases at V and 10 bases at J, with 17 bases in the middle. This CDR3 spans 12 amino acids. In DNA, the CDR3 is TGCAGCGCCCGGGGCTTGTATGGCGAGCAGTTCTTC. As protein: CSARGLYGEQFF.

This clone was observed a single time. V is TRBV2 and J is TRBJ1-2; the match to TRBD1 covers 12 bases. This CDR3 comprises 14 residues. Unmatched junction bases numbered 3, after V lost 6 bases and J lost 4 bases. Germline V gene data show CDR1 as SNHLY and CDR2 as FYNNEI. This CDR3 reads CASRGQGASYGYTF. CDR3 nucleotides: TGTGCCAGCAGGGGACAGGGGGCGAGCTATGGCTACACCTTC.

This clone has just one count. The chain carries TRBV19 and TRBJ2-2; TRBD2 matches 7 bases. Germline V gene sequence: CDR1 LNHDA, CDR2 SQIVND (reference sequence). The CDR3 spans 14 residues. V was pared by 7 bases and J by 0 bases, with 2 bases of the junction left unmatched. The CDR3 DNA is TGTGCCAGTATGGGAGGGTCGAACACCGGGGAGCTGTTTTTT. Amino acid sequence: CASMGGSNTGELFF.

The rearrangement joins TRBV27 to TRBJ2-2; D may correspond to TRBD1 or TRBD2 (5 bases each). The V and J ends lost 2 bases and 5 bases respectively, with 12 bases between them. CDR1 and CDR2 from the germline V gene are MNHEY and SMNVEV (reference sequence). The CDR3 length is 15 residues. The CDR3 DNA is TGTGCCAGCAGTTTAAGGGGACGGGATACCGGGGAGCTGTTTTTT. Its protein is CASSLRGRDTGELFF.